Following are 9 T cell receptor beta chains from one sample sequenced in a study of blood T cell repertoires in COVID-19. Profiled with immunoSEQ multiplex PCR; TCRdb holds only in-frame clones, not every one. The sample yields some 310,000 clones, roughly 91% seen once. Sequencing used peripheral blood. These receptors were obtained from a man aged 50-59 years with active or convalescent COVID-19.

This rearrangement joins TRBV5-4 to TRBJ1-3; 7 nucleotides line up with TRBD1. The CDR3 covers 15 residues. Unmatched junction bases numbered 4, after V lost 4 bases and J lost 0 bases. CDR1 and CDR2 from the germline V gene are SGHNT and YYREEE (reference sequence). The CDR3 nucleotides read TGTGCCAGCAGCCTGGGGACAGTCTCTGGAAACACCATATATTTT. It specifies CASSLGTVSGNTIYF.

The chain recombines TRBV19 with TRBJ1-2; no reliable D call. Germline lookup yields CDR1 LNHDA and CDR2 SQIVND (reference sequence). CDR3 length: 14 amino acids. Trimming removed 7 bases at V and 3 bases at J, with 15 bases between. DNA for the CDR3: TGTGCCAGTACCCGGAGTGGCCACTACTATGGCTACACCTTC. Translation: CASTRSGHYYGYTF.

The chain joins TRBV9 to TRBJ2-1; no reliable D call. The germline V gene encodes CDR1 SGDLS and CDR2 YYNGEE. Trimming pared 0 bases from V and 10 bases from J, leaving 14 bases between. There are 14 residues in the CDR3. The CDR3 bases are TGTGCCAGCAGCGTAGCCAGCCGTGACGGGGAGCAGTTCTTC. Protein sequence: CASSVASRDGEQFF.

The sample holds one count of this clone. The chain carries TRBV5-1 and TRBJ2-7; weak D call: TRBD2 (5 bases). The CDR3 length is 13 residues. CDR1 and CDR2 (germline): SGHRS, YFSETQ. The V end was cut by 0 bases, the J end by 2 bases, with 6 bases between. In DNA, the CDR3 is TGCGCCAGCAGCTTGGCGGGGACCTACGAGCAGTACTTC. Translation gives CASSLAGTYEQYF.

This chain joins TRBV6-2 or TRBV6-3 and TRBJ1-1, with D perhaps matching TRBD1 (5 bases). Trimming removed 6 bases at V and 10 bases at J, with 21 bases between. Germline V gives CDR1 MNHEY, CDR2 SVGEGT. The CDR3 totals 14 residues. CDR3 loop: CASSPWGGEIGAFF. CDR3 DNA sequence: TGTGCCAGCAGCCCGTGGGGGGGAGAGATTGGAGCTTTCTTT.

The chain couples TRBV15 to TRBJ1-4; TRBD1 matches at 8 bases. Germline V gene sequence: CDR1 LNHNV, CDR2 YYDKDF (reference sequence). V dropped 0 bases and J dropped 7; count of bases not matched to a gene: 7. CDR3 length: 16 residues. CDR3 sequence (DNA): TGTGCCACCAGCAGAGAAAGAGACAGGGGTAGTGAAAAACTGTTTTTT. Translation: CATSRERDRGSEKLFF.

With regard to this clone: Other DNA variants within this sample encode the same CDR3. V and J are TRBV5-1 and TRBJ2-1, with TRBD2 identical over 13 bases. The V gene's germline CDR1 is SGHRS and CDR2 YFSETQ. V shed 0 bases, J shed 4 bases, and the junction held 1 base outside the gene matches. The CDR3 length is 16 residues. As DNA, the CDR3 is TGCGCCAGCAGCTTGGAACTAGCGGGAGGGTACAATGAGCAGTTCTTC. Residues: CASSLELAGGYNEQFF.

The gene calls are TRBV5-1 and TRBJ1-2; D not certain. Trimming removed 4 bases from V and 8 bases from J, with 15 bases in between. The germline gives CDR1 SGHRS, CDR2 YFSETQ. The CDR3 is 13 amino acids. The CDR3 spells CASSVARESGYTF. The CDR3 DNA reads TGCGCCAGCAGCGTGGCGCGGGAATCGGGCTACACCTTC.

The chain recombines TRBV6-1 with TRBJ1-6; no reliable D call. Germline CDR1 and CDR2: MNHNS and SASEGT. The CDR3 runs to 16 residues. The germline V and J ends were trimmed by 0 bases and 13 bases, with 19 bases remaining between them. The CDR3 here is CASSEALLGVVNPLHF. DNA of the CDR3: TGTGCCAGCAGTGAAGCGCTTTTGGGCGTGGTGAATCCCCTCCACTTT.